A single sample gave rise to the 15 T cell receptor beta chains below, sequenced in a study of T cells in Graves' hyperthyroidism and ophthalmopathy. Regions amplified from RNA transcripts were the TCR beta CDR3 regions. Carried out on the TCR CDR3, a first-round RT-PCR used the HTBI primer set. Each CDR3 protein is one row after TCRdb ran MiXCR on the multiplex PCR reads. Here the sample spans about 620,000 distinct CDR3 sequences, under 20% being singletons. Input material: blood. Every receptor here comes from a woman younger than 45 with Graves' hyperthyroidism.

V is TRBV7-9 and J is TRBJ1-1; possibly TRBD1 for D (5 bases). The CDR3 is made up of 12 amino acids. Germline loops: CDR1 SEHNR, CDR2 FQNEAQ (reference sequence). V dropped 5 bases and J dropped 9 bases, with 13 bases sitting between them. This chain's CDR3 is CASSPEPGKAFF. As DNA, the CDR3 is TGTGCCAGCAGCCCCGAGCCAGGGAAAGCTTTCTTT.

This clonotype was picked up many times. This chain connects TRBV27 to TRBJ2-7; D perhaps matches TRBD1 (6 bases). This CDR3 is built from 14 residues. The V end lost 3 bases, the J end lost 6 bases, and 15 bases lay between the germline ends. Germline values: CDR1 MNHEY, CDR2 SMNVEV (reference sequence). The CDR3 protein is CASSFSQGLGEQYF. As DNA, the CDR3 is TGTGCCAGCAGTTTTTCCCAGGGGTTGGGCGAGCAGTACTTC.

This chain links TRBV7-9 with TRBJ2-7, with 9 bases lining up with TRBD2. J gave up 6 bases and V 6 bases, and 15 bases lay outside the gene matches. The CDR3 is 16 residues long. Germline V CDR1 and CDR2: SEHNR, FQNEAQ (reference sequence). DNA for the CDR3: TGTGCCAGCAGAACCACTAAAGCTAGCGGGAATGGCGAGCAGTACTTC. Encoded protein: CASRTTKASGNGEQYF.

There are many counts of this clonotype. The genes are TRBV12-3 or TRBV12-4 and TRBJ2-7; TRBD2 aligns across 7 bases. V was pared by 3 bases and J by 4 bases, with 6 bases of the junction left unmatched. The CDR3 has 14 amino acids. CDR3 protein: CASSFSWGGYEQYF. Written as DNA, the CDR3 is TGTGCCAGCAGTTTTAGTTGGGGGGGGTACGAGCAGTACTTC.

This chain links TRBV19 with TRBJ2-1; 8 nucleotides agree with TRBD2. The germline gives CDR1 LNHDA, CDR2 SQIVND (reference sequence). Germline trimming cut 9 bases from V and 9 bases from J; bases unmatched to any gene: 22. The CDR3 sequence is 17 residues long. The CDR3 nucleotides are TGTGCCAGCAAAAGGGCCGCTGGGACTAGGGATGTTGGTGAGCAGTTCTTC. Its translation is CASKRAAGTRDVGEQFF.

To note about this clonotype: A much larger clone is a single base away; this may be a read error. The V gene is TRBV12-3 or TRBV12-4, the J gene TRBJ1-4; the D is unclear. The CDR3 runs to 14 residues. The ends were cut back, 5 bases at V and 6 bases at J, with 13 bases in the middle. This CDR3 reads CASSLASIDEKLFF. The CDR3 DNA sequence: TGTGCCAGCAGTCTCGCCAGTATTGATGAAAAACTGTTTTTT.

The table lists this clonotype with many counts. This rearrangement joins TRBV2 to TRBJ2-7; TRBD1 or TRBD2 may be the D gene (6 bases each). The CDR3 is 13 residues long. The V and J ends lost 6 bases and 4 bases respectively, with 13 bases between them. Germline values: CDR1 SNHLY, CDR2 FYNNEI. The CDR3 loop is CASRAGQMYEQYF. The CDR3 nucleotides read TGTGCCAGCAGGGCGGGACAAATGTACGAGCAGTACTTC.

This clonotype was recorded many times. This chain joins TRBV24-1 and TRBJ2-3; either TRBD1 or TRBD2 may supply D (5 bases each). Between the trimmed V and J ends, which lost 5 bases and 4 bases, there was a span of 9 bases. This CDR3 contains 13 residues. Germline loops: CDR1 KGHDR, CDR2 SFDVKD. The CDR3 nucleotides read TGTGCCACCAGTGGGGGGATCCCAGATACGCAGTATTTT. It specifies CATSGGIPDTQYF.

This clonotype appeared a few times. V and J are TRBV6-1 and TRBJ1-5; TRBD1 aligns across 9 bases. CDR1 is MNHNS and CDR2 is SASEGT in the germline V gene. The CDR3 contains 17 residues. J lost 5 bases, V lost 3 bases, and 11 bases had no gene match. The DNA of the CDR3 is TGTGCCAGCAGTGAGAGGAGCAGGACAGGGGTCTATCAGCCCCAGCATTTT. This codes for CASSERSRTGVYQPQHF.

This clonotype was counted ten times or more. The CDR3 DNA reads TGTGCCAGCCTACGTTGGGACGGTACCTACGAGCAGTACTTC. This translates into CASLRWDGTYEQYF. The V call is TRBV6-1, the J call TRBJ2-7; D could derive from TRBD1 or TRBD2 (5 bases each). This CDR3 has 14 amino acids. The V gene's germline CDR1 is MNHNS and CDR2 SASEGT. Trimming stripped 8 bases from V and 2 bases from J, with 16 bases between.

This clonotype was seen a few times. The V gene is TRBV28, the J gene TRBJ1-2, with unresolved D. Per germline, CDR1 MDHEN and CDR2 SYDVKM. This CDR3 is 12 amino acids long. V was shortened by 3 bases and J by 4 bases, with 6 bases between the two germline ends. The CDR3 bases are TGTGCCAGCAGTTTTAGGCCCTATGGCTACACCTTC. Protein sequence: CASSFRPYGYTF.

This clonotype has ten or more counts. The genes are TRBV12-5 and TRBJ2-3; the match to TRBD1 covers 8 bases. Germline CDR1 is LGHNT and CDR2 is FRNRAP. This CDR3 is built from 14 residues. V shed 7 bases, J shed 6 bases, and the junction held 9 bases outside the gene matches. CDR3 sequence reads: CASALTTGADTQYF. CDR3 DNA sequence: TGTGCTAGTGCCCTGACGACAGGGGCCGATACGCAGTATTTT.

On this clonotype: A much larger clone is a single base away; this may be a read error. The CDR3: CASSQARGRAFSTEAFF. CDR3 coding DNA: TGCGCCAGCAGCCAGGCAAGGGGGAGGGCCTTCAGCACTGAAGCTTTCTTT. The chain combines TRBV4-1 with TRBJ1-1; weak D call: TRBD1 (6 bases). Per the germline V gene, CDR1 is MGHRA and CDR2 is YSYEKL. V dropped 3 bases and J dropped 4 bases, with 21 bases sitting between them. The CDR3 length is 17 residues.

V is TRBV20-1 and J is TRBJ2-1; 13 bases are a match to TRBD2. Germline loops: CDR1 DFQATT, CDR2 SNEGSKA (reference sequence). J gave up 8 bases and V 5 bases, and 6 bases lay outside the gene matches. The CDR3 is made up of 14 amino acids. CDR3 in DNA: TGCAGTGCTTTGGGACTAGCGGGATTCGATGAGCAGTTCTTC. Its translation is CSALGLAGFDEQFF.

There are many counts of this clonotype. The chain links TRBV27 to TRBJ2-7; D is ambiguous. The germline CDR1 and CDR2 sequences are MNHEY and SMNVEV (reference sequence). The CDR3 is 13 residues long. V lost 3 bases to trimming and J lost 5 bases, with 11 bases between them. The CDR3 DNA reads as TGTGCCAGCAGTTTGCAGACCTGGAACGAGCAGTACTTC. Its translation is CASSLQTWNEQYF.